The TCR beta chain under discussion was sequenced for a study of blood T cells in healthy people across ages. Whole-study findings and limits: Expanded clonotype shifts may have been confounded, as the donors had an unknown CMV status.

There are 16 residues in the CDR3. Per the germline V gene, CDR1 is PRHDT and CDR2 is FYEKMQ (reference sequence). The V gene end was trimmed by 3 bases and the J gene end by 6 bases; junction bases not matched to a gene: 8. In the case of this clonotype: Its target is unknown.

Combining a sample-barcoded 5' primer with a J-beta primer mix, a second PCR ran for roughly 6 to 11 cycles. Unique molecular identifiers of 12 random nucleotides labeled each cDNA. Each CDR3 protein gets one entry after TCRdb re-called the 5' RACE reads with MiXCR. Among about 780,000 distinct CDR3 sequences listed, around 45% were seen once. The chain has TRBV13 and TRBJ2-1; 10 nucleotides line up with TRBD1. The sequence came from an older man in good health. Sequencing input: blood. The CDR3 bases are TGTGCCAGCAGCTTCGCGGGACAGGGGAGTTTCAATGAGCAGTTCTTC. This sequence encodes CASSFAGQGSFNEQFF.